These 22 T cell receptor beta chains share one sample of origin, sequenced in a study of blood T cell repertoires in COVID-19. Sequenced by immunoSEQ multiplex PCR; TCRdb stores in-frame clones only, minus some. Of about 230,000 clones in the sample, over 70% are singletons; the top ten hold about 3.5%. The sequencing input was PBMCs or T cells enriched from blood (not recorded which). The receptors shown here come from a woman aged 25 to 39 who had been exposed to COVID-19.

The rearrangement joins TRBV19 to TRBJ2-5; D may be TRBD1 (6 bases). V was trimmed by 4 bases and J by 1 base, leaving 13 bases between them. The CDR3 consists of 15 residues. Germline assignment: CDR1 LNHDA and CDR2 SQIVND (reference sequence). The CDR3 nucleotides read TGTGCCAGTAGTAGGGGACAAAGCCCCCAAGAGACCCAGTACTTC. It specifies CASSRGQSPQETQYF.

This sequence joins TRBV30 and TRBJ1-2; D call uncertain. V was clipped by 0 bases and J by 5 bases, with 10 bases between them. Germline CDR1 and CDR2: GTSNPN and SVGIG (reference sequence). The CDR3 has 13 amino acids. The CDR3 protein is CAWSVGVSYGYTF. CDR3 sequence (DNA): TGTGCCTGGAGTGTAGGAGTTAGTTATGGCTACACCTTC.

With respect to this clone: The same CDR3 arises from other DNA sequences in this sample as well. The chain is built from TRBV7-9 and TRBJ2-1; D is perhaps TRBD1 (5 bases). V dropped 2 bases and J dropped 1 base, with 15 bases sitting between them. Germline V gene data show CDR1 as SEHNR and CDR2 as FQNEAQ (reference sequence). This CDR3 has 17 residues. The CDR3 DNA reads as TGTGCCAGCAGCTTATTCGGACACCAGAGTTCCTACAATGAGCAGTTCTTC. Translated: CASSLFGHQSSYNEQFF. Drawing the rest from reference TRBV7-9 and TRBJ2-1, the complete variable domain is DTGVSQNPRHKITKRGQNVTFRCDPISEHNRLYWYRQTLGQGPEFLTYFQNEAQLEKSRLLSDRFSAERPKGSFSTLEIQRTEQGDSAMYLCASSLFGHQSSYNEQFFGPGTRLTVL.

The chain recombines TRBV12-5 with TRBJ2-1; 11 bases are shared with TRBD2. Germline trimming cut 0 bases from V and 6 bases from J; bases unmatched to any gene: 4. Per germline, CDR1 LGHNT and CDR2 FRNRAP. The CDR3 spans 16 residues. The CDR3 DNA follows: TGTGCTAGTGGTTTGGTACTAGCGGGGGCTACCAATGAGCAGTTCTTC. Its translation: CASGLVLAGATNEQFF.

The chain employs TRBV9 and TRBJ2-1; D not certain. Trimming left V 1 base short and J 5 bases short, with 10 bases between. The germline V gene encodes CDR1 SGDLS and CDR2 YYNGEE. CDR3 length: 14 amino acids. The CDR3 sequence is CASSVSPGNNEQFF. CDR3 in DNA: TGTGCCAGCAGCGTATCGCCAGGCAACAATGAGCAGTTCTTC.

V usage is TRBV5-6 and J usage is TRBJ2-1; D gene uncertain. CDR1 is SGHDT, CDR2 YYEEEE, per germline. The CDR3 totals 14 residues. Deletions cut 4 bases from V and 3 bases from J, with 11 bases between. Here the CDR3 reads CASSQGGFYNEQFF. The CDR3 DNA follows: TGTGCCAGCAGCCAAGGCGGTTTCTACAATGAGCAGTTCTTC.

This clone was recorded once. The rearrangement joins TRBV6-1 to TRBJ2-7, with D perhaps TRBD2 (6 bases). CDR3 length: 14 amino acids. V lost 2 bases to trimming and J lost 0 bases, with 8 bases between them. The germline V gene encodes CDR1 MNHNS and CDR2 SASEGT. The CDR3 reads CASSELASSYEQYF. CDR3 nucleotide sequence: TGTGCCAGCAGTGAACTAGCGAGCTCCTACGAGCAGTACTTC.

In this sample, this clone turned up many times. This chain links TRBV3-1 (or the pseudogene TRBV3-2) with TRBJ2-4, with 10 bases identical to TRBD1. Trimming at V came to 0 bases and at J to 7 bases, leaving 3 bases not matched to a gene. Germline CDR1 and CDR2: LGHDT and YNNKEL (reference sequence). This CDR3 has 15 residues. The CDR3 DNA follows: TGTGCCAGCAGCCAAGATCTGGGACAGGGGAACATTCAGTACTTC. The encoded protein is CASSQDLGQGNIQYF.

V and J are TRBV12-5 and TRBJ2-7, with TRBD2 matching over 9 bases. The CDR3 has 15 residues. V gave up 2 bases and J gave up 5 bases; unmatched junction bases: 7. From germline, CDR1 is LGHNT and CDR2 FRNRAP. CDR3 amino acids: CASGLNSGRNHEQYF. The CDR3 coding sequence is TGTGCTAGTGGTTTGAATAGCGGGAGAAATCACGAGCAGTACTTC.

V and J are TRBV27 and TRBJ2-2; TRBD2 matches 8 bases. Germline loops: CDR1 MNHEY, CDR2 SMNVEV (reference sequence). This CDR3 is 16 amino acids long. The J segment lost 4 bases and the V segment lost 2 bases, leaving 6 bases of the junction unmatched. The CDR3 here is CASSLRIAGRTGELFF. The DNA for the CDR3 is TGTGCCAGCAGTTTAAGGATAGCGGGACGCACCGGGGAGCTGTTTTTT.

CDR3 sequence: CASSLGLPQRSPLHF. The CDR3 DNA reads TGTGCCAGCAGCTTAGGACTTCCCCAACGTTCACCCCTCCACTTT. The V call is TRBV5-5, the J call TRBJ1-6; D gene uncertain. In germline, CDR1 is SGHKS, CDR2 YYEKEE (reference sequence). Trimming removed 2 bases from V and 9 bases from J, with 15 bases in between. The CDR3 has 15 amino acids.

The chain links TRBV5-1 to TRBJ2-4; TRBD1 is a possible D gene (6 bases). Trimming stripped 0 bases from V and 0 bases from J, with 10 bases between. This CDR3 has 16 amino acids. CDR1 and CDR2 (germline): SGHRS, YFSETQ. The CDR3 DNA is TGCGCCAGCAGCTTGGTGGCAGGGGCAGCCAAAAACATTCAGTACTTC. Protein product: CASSLVAGAAKNIQYF.

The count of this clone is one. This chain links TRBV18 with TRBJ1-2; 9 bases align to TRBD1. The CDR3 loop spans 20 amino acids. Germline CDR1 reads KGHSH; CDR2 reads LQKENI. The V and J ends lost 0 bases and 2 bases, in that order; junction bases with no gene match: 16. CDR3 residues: CASSPPKWNMGTGLNYGYTF. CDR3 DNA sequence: TGTGCCAGCTCACCACCTAAGTGGAATATGGGGACAGGGCTAAACTATGGCTACACCTTC.

DNA for the CDR3: TGTGCCAGCAGTTTGCAGGGAGGAGGGGTTTACAATGAGCAGTTCTTC. Translation: CASSLQGGGVYNEQFF. This sequence joins TRBV27 and TRBJ2-1, with D perhaps matching TRBD2 (6 bases). V dropped 3 bases and J dropped 4 bases, with 16 bases sitting between them. CDR1 and CDR2 from the germline V gene are MNHEY and SMNVEV (reference sequence). The CDR3 has 16 amino acids.

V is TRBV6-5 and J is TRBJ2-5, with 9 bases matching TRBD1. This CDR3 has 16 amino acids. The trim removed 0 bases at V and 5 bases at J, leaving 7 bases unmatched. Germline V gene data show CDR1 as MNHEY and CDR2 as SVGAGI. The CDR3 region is CASSYSRDREHETQYF. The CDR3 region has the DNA TGTGCCAGCAGTTACTCGCGGGACAGGGAGCACGAGACCCAGTACTTC.

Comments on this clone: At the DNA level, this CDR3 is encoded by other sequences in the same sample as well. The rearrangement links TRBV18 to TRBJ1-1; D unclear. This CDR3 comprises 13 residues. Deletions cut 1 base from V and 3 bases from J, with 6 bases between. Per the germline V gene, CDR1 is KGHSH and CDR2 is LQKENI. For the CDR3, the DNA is TGTGCCAGCTCACCACGACGGGACACTGAAGCTTTCTTT. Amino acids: CASSPRRDTEAFF.

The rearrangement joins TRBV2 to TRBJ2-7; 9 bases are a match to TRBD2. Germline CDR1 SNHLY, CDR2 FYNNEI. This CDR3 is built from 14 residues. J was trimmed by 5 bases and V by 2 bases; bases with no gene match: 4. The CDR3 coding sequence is TGTGCCAGCAGTGAATTAACTAGCGGGCACGAGCAGTACTTC. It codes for CASSELTSGHEQYF.

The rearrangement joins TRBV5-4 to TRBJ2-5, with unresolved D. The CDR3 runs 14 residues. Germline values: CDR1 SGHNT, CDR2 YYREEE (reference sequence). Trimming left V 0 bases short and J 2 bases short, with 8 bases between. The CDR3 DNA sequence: TGTGCCAGCAGCTTGGAACCCCAGCAAGAGACCCAGTACTTC. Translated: CASSLEPQQETQYF.

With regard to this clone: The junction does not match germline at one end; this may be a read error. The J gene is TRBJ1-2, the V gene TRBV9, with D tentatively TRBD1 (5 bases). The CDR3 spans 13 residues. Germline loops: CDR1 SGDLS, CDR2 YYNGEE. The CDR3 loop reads CAGSAHSGNGYTF. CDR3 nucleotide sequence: TGTGCCGGCAGCGCCCACTCAGGGAACGGCTACACCTTC. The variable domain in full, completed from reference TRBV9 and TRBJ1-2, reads DSGVTQTPKHLITATGQRVTLRCSPRSGDLSVYWYQQSLDQGLQFLIQYYNGEERAKGNILERFSAQQFPDLHSELNLSSLELGDSALYFCAGSAHSGNGYTFGSGTRLTVV.

CDR3 in DNA: TGTGCCAGCAGTTGGCGGGGCCACTCCCCGAACACTGAAGCTTTCTTT. This sequence encodes CASSWRGHSPNTEAFF. The chain couples TRBV28 to TRBJ1-1; maybe TRBD1 (5 bases). With 4 bases removed from V and 1 base from J, the gap between germline ends came to 16 bases. Germline loops: CDR1 MDHEN, CDR2 SYDVKM. CDR3 length equals 16 residues.

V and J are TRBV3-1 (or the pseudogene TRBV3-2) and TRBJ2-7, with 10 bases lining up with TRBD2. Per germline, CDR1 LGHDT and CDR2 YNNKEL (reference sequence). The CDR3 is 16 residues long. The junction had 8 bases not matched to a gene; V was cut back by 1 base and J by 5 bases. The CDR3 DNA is TGTGCCAGCAGCCAAGGACTAGCGGGTGAGGGGGACGAGCAGTACTTC. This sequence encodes CASSQGLAGEGDEQYF.

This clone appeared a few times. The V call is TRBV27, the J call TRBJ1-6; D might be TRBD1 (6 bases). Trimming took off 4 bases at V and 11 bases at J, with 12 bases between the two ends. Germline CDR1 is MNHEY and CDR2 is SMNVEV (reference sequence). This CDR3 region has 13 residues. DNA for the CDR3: TGTGCCAGCAGTTCCTACAGGGCAGCACCCCTCCACTTT. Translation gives CASSSYRAAPLHF.